This TCR beta chain stems from a study of T cells in Graves' hyperthyroidism and ophthalmopathy. Study results and limitations: Ophthalmopathy could be told apart from stable hyperthyroidism with a 13 V-J model. Most expanded thyroid clonotypes above 0.001 also appeared in blood.

Researchers amplified the TCR beta CDR3 regions from RNA transcripts. First-round RT-PCR of the TCR CDR3 relied on the HTBI primer set. TCRdb redid the calling of the multiplex PCR reads with MiXCR, one entry per CDR3 protein. The top ten hold roughly 8.2% of the sample, which has 560,000 or so distinct CDR3 sequences, about 45% seen once. With regard to this clonotype: Its specificity is unknown.

These patients, aged 18 to 65, had recently diagnosed hyperthyroidism lasting under 2 months. V lost 6 bases and J lost 7; bases outside the gene matches: 14. This CDR3 has 15 amino acids. Source material: peripheral blood or thyroid tissue (not recorded which). The receptor's source is a woman aged 18 to 35 with Graves' hyperthyroidism. This chain uses TRBV12-3 or TRBV12-4 with TRBJ2-7, with 8 bases fitting TRBD2. CDR3 in amino acids: CASSPWASGLVEQYF. The CDR3 nucleotides read TGTGCCAGCAGCCCCTGGGCTAGCGGGCTGGTTGAGCAGTACTTC.